This record covers a single TCR beta chain. The authors' processing: Estimates of nucleated cell counts were drawn from the amplification of reference gene primers. Method: immunoSEQ multiplex PCR; TCRdb's copy keeps in-frame clones and lacks some. That table furnishes V, J and clone size, whereas the DNA furnished D and trimming. In the table there are about 77,000 clones, roughly 78% of which are singletons. The data belong to a study of blood T cell repertoires in COVID-19. The wider study: PBMCs, B-cell-depleted T cells, or T cells were the source of the cDNA or gDNA that made up the material.

This TCR came from a woman aged 70-85 years with acute or convalescent COVID-19. The sequencing input was peripheral blood.

The CDR3: CASSPEAVNTEAFF. The CDR3 region has the DNA TGCGCCAGCAGCCCGGAGGCGGTGAACACTGAAGCTTTCTTT. V and J are TRBV5-1 and TRBJ1-1; no clear D. The CDR3 spans 14 residues. Per the germline V gene, CDR1 is SGHRS and CDR2 is YFSETQ. Deletions cut 4 bases from V and 0 bases from J, with 10 bases between. The full variable domain, its missing parts supplied by reference TRBV5-1 and TRBJ1-1, is KAGVTQTPRYLIKTRGQQVTLSCSPISGHRSVSWYQQTPGQGLQFLFEYFSETQRNKGNFPGRFSGRQFSNSRSEMNVSTLELGDSALYLCASSPEAVNTEAFFGQGTRLTVV.